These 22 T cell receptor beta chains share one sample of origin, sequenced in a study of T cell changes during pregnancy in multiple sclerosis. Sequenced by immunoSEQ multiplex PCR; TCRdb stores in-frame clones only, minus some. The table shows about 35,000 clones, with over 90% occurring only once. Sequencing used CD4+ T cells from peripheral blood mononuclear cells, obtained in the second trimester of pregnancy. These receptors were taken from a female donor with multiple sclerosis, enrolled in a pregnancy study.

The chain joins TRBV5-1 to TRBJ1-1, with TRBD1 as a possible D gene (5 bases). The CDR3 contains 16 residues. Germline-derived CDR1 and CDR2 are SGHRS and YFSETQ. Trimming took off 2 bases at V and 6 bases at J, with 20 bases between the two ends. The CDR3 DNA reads TGCGCCAGCAGCTTCATTAGCGGGGGTCGGGCCCCTGAAGCTTTCTTT. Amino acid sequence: CASSFISGGRAPEAFF.

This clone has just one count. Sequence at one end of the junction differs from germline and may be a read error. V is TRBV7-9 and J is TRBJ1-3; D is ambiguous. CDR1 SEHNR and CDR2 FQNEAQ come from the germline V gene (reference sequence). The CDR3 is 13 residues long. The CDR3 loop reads CASSSLPTLRKGF. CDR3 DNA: TGTGCCAGCAGCTCCCTACCGACTCTTCGAAAAGGATTT.

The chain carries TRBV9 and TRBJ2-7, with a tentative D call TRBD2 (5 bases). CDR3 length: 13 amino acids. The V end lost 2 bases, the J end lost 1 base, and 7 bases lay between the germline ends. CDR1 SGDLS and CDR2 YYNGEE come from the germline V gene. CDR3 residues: CASSVGGSYEQYF. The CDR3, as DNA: TGTGCCAGCAGCGTCGGAGGATCCTACGAGCAGTACTTC.

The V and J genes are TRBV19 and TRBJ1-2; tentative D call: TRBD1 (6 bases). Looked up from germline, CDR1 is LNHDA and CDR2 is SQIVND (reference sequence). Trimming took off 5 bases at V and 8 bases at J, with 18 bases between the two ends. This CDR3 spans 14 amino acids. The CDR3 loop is CASSSQPGARGYTF. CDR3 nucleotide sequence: TGTGCCAGTAGTTCTCAACCAGGGGCGCGGGGCTACACCTTC.

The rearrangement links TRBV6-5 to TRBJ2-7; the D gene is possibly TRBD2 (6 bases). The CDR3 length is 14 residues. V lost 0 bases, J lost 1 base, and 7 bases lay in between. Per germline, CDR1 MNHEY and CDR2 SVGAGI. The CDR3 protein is CASSYSGGSYEQYF. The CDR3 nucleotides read TGTGCCAGCAGTTACTCGGGGGGATCCTACGAGCAGTACTTC.

The CDR3 here is CASRNRASNEKLFF. DNA of the CDR3: TGTGCCAGCAGAAACAGGGCGAGTAATGAAAAACTGTTTTTT. V and J are TRBV6-5 and TRBJ1-4, with D perhaps matching TRBD1 (6 bases). The V end lost 6 bases, the J end lost 4 bases, and 12 bases lay between the germline ends. The CDR3 is made up of 14 amino acids. The germline gives CDR1 MNHEY, CDR2 SVGAGI.

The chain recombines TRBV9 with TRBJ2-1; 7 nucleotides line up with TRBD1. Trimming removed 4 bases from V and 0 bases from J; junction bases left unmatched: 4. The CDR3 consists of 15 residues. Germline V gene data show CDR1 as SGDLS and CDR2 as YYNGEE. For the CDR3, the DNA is TGTGCCAGCAGCCGACAGGGAGACTCCTACAATGAGCAGTTCTTC. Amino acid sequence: CASSRQGDSYNEQFF.

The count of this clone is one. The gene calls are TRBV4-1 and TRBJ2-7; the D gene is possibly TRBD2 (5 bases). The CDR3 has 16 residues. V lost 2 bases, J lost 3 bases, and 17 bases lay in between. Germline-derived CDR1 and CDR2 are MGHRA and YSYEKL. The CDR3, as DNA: TGCGCCAGCAGCCAATCGGATGTCGTCGGGATCTACGAGCAGTACTTC. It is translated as CASSQSDVVGIYEQYF.

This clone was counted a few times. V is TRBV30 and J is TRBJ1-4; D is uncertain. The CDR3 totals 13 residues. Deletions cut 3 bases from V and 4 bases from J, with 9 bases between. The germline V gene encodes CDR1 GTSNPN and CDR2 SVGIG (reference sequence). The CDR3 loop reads CAWRLPSNEKLFF. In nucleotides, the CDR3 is TGTGCCTGGAGGTTACCGAGTAATGAAAAACTGTTTTTT.

CDR3 loop: CASSLVRGQNQPQHF. DNA for the CDR3: TGTGCCAGCAGCTTAGTGAGGGGGCAAAATCAGCCCCAGCATTTT. The chain joins TRBV7-2 to TRBJ1-5; 7 nucleotides align to TRBD1. The CDR3 contains 15 residues. Looked up from germline, CDR1 is SGHTA and CDR2 is FQGNSA. V shed 1 base and J 4 bases; nucleotides not matched to a gene: 4.

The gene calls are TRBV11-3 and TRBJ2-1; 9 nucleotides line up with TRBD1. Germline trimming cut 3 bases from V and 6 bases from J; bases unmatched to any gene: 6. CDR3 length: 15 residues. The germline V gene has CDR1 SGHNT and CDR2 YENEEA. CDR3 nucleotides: TGTGCCAGCAGCTTTACAGGGGGCAAGGGCAATGAGCAGTTCTTC. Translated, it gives CASSFTGGKGNEQFF.

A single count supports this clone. CDR3: CASSFEHRAGGKNTEAFF. Here the CDR3 DNA reads TGTGCCAGCAGCTTTGAACACAGGGCAGGGGGCAAAAACACTGAAGCTTTCTTT. The V gene is TRBV5-6, the J gene TRBJ1-1; 8 bases align to TRBD1. Germline V gene sequence: CDR1 SGHDT, CDR2 YYEEEE. CDR3 length: 18 residues. V dropped 2 bases and J dropped 2; count of bases not matched to a gene: 14.

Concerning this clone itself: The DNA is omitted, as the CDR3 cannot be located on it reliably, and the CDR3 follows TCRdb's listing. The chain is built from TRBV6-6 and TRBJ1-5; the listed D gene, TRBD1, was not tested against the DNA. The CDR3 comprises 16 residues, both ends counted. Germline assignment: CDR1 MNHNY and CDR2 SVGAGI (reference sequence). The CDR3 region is CASSTSGQGGNQPQHF.

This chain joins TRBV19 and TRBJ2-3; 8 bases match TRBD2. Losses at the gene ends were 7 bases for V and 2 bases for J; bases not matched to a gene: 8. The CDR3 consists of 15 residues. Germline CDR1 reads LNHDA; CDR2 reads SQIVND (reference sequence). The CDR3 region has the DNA TGTGCCAGTAAAGAACGGGAGGGCTTCACAGATACGCAGTATTTT. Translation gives CASKEREGFTDTQYF.

The CDR3 bases are TGTGCCAGCAGCGAGGGACAGGGGGCACTCAACACTGAAGCTTTCTTT. This codes for CASSEGQGALNTEAFF. V gene TRBV7-9 combines with J gene TRBJ1-1, with 12 bases fitting TRBD1. V trimming: 5 bases; J trimming: 2 bases; junction bases outside the gene matches: 6. In germline, CDR1 is SEHNR, CDR2 FQNEAQ (reference sequence). The CDR3 has 16 residues.

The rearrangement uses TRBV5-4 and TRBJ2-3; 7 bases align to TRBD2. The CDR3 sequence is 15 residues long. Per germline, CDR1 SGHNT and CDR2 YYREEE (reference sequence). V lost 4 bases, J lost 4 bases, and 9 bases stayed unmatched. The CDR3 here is CASSPRTRSPDTQYF. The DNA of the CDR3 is TGTGCCAGCAGCCCGAGGACTAGATCCCCAGATACGCAGTATTTT.

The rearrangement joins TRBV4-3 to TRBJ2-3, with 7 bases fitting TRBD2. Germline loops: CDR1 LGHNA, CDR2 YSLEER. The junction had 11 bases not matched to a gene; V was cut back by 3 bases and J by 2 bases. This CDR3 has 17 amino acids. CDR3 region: CASSHRPAGDPTDTQYF. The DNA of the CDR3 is TGCGCCAGCAGCCACCGGCCCGCGGGGGACCCCACAGATACGCAGTATTTT.

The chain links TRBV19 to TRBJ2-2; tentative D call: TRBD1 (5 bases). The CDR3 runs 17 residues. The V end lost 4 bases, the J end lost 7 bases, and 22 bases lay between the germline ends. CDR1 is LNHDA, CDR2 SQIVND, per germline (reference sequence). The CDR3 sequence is CASSTTVQIILGGELFF. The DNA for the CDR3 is TGTGCCAGTAGTACGACAGTACAAATAATCCTGGGCGGGGAGCTGTTTTTT.

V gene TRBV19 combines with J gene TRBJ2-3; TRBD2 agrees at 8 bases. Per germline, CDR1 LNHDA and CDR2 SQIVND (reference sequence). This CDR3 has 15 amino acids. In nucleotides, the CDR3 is TGTGCTACCTCGAACCCGGGAGGGCCAGGGGATACGCAGTATTTT. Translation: CATSNPGGPGDTQYF.

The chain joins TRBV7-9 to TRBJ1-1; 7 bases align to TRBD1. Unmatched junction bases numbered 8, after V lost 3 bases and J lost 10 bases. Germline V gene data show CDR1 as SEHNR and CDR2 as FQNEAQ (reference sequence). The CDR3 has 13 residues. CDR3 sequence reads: CASSLRAGGLAFF. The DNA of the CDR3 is TGTGCCAGCAGCTTGCGGGCAGGGGGATTAGCTTTCTTT.

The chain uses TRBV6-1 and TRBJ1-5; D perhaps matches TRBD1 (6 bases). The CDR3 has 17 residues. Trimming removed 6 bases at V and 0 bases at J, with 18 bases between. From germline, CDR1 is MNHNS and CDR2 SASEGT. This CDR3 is CASREQGTIYSNQPQHF. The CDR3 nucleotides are TGTGCCAGCAGAGAACAGGGTACGATTTATAGCAATCAGCCCCAGCATTTT.

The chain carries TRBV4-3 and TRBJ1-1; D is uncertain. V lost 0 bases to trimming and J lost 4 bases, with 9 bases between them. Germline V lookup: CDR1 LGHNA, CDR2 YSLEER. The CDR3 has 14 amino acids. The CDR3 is CASSQDYTFTEAFF. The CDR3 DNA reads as TGCGCCAGCAGCCAAGATTATACATTCACTGAAGCTTTCTTT.